Reported below is one T cell receptor (beta chain). Profiling relied on immunoSEQ multiplex PCR, and the TCRdb table lists in-frame clones only, not all of them. Of 220,000 or so clones in the sample, 80% to 90% are singletons; the top ten hold 5.1%. The data originate from a study of blood T cell repertoires in COVID-19. Study as a whole: Collection of acute and convalescent COVID-19 samples took place in the United States, Italy and Spain.

The CDR3 is 17 residues long. Germline V gene sequence: CDR1 SGHRS, CDR2 YFSETQ. With 4 bases removed from V and 0 bases from J, the gap between germline ends came to 17 bases. V and J are TRBV5-1 and TRBJ2-1; the D gene is possibly TRBD1 (7 bases). Sequences were obtained from peripheral blood. The TCR comes from a woman aged 55-69 years who had recovered from COVID-19. CDR3 region: CASSQGGGGYSYNEQFF. The CDR3 DNA is TGCGCCAGCAGCCAAGGTGGAGGGGGCTACTCCTACAATGAGCAGTTCTTC.